Listed below are T cell receptor beta chains from one sample, sequenced in a study of blood T cell repertoires in COVID-19. TCRdb's copy holds only in-frame clones and misses some; the assay was immunoSEQ multiplex PCR. The data show a few hundred thousand clones, 88% seen once. Sequencing input: PBMCs or T cells enriched from blood (not recorded which). These receptors all stem from a woman between 18 and 29 years old who had recovered from COVID-19. Each CDR3 is given with its conserved first and last residue. A D gene is named only where the DNA matches it firmly. Not all rows give a size; the values are once, few, many and, for expanded clones, a class.

D gene,clone size,J gene,V gene,CDR3 DNA,CDR3 protein
TRBD2,-,TRBJ2-3,TRBV6-4,TGTGCCAGCAGTGCCTCCGGGACTAGCGGGAATACGCAGTATTTT,CASSASGTSGNTQYF
-,-,TRBJ1-1,TRBV7-2,TGTGCCAGCAGCGCTCTAGGGGCAGGGAACACTGAAGCTTTCTTT,CASSALGAGNTEAFF
-,few,TRBJ1-4,TRBV6-5,TGTGCCAGCAGTTACTCGAACAGGGATAGGGAAAAACTGTTTTTT,CASSYSNRDREKLFF
-,-,TRBJ2-7,TRBV12-3/TRBV12-4,TGTGCCAGCAGCGCGGGACTTCGGATGGAGCAGTACTTC,CASSAGLRMEQYF
-,-,TRBJ2-7,TRBV19,TGTGCCAGTAGCCTCAGGTCCACCTACGAGCAGTACTTC,CASSLRSTYEQYF
-,-,TRBJ2-2,TRBV4-3,TGCGCCAGCAGCCCTAACACCGGGGAGCTGTTTTTT,CASSPNTGELFF
TRBD1,-,TRBJ1-5,TRBV5-1,TGCGCCAGCAGCCGCGACAGGGGGGGATCGGGTCAGCCCCAGCATTTT,CASSRDRGGSGQPQHF
-,-,TRBJ2-5,TRBV3-1/TRBV3-2,TGTGCCAGCAGTCGCCTCAGGCTCCACCAAGAGACCCAGTACTTC,CASSRLRLHQETQYF
-,-,TRBJ1-2,TRBV29-1,TGCAGCGTTGCAGGGGCCTCAGACTATGGCTACACCTTC,CSVAGASDYGYTF
-,-,TRBJ2-5,TRBV24-1,TGTGCCACCAGTGATTCCTCGACAGGACCCTTAGAGACCCAGTACTTC,CATSDSSTGPLETQYF
TRBD1,once,TRBJ2-2,TRBV6-5,TGTGCCAGCAGTTACTCGCTAACAGGGGCCGGGGAGCTGTTTTTT,CASSYSLTGAGELFF
TRBD1,-,TRBJ2-3,TRBV25-1,TGTGCCAGCAGTGACATACAGGGGGCCCCAGATACGCAGTATTTT,CASSDIQGAPDTQYF
-,-,TRBJ2-7,TRBV3-1/TRBV3-2,TGTGCCAGCAGATATGGGGGAGGCGAGCAGTACTTC,CASRYGGGEQYF
-,once,TRBJ1-6,TRBV6-5,TGTGCCAGCAGACCAAGGACAGATAATTCACCCCTCCACTTT,CASRPRTDNSPLHF
-,-,TRBJ1-2,TRBV9,TGTGCCAGCAGCGCGAGGGAATATGGCTACACCTTC,CASSAREYGYTF
-,once,TRBJ2-7,TRBV4-3,TGCGCCAGCAGCCAGGGGGCTCTCTCCTACGAGCAGTACTTC,CASSQGALSYEQYF
-,-,TRBJ1-6,TRBV7-3,TGTGCCAGCAGCTTAGGGGGGGAGGTGAATTCACCCCTCCACTTT,CASSLGGEVNSPLHF
TRBD2,-,TRBJ2-1,TRBV7-9,TGTGCCAGCAGCTTCAGGACTAGCGGGAACAATGAGCAGTTCTTC,CASSFRTSGNNEQFF
TRBD1,-,TRBJ1-4,TRBV4-1,TGCGCCAGCAGCCCCGGACAGGTTCCAACTAATGAAAAACTGTTTTTT,CASSPGQVPTNEKLFF
TRBD1,-,TRBJ2-7,TRBV19,TGTGCCAGTAGTGGGGCCCGGACAGGCCGGGGCGACGAGCAGTACTTC,CASSGARTGRGDEQYF
TRBD1,-,TRBJ2-3,TRBV5-1,TGCGCCAGCAGCTTGGGATCGAACAGGGGGCGCGTGGGGAGGAGGACAGATACGCAGTATTTT,CASSLGSNRGRVGRRTDTQYF
-,-,TRBJ1-1,TRBV28,TGTGCCAGTGGGGCTAGGGACACTGAAGCTTTCTTT,CASGARDTEAFF
TRBD1,-,TRBJ1-1,TRBV6-5,TGTGCCAGCAGTTATTCGGGGACAGGGATCACTGAAGCTTTCTTT,CASSYSGTGITEAFF
-,-,TRBJ2-7,TRBV19,TGTGCCAGTAGTATGGCGACGGGCTACGAGCAGTACTTC,CASSMATGYEQYF
TRBD2,-,TRBJ2-3,TRBV24-1,TGTGCCACCAGTGTCGGGGGGGCCATCACAGATACGCAGTATTTT,CATSVGGAITDTQYF
-,-,TRBJ1-5,TRBV7-8,TGTGCCAGCACGAACCGGGACTTCAATCAGCCCCAGCATTTT,CASTNRDFNQPQHF
-,-,TRBJ1-6,TRBV4-1,TGCGCCAGCAGCCCCGGACTGCAAACGGTCACCTATAATTCACCCCTCCACTTT,CASSPGLQTVTYNSPLHF
-,-,TRBJ2-7,TRBV28,TGTGCCAGCAGCCTGACAGGGACTTACGAGCAGTACTTC,CASSLTGTYEQYF
TRBD1,-,TRBJ1-3,TRBV7-9,TGTGCCAGCAGCCAACAGGGGATCTCTGGAAACACCATATATTTT,CASSQQGISGNTIYF
-,-,TRBJ1-6,TRBV29-1,TGCAGCGTTGTGGTGGCAGGGGATTCACCCCTCCACTTT,CSVVVAGDSPLHF
TRBD1,once,TRBJ1-2,TRBV29-1,TGCAGCGTTGAAAGGGCAGGGGGCACTAAGACCTATGGCTACACCTTC,CSVERAGGTKTYGYTF
-,-,TRBJ2-3,TRBV19,TGTGCCAGTAGTTTAAGCGGCCAGGCGGGCACAGATACGCAGTATTTT,CASSLSGQAGTDTQYF
TRBD1,-,TRBJ1-2,TRBV29-1,TGCAGCGTTGATAGAGGCCAGGGGGAAAACTATGGCTACACCTTC,CSVDRGQGENYGYTF
-,-,TRBJ1-2,TRBV11-2,TGTGCCAGCAGCTTCTCGGACAACTACAACTATGGCTACACCTTC,CASSFSDNYNYGYTF
-,-,TRBJ1-5,TRBV25-1,TGTGCCAGCAGTGAATATCGCGGCCTTCATCAGCCCCAGCATTTT,CASSEYRGLHQPQHF
-,-,TRBJ2-4,TRBV4-3,TGCGCCAGCAGCCCCGCGGCAGGGGAAATTCTTCAGTACTTC,CASSPAAGEILQYF
TRBD2,once,TRBJ2-3,TRBV12-5,TGTGCTAGTGGTTATGGGACTAGCGGGGGGGATACGCAGTATTTT,CASGYGTSGGDTQYF
-,-,TRBJ1-4,TRBV3-1/TRBV3-2,TGTGCCAGCAGCCAAGGCGGGATAGGAACTAATGAAAAACTGTTTTTT,CASSQGGIGTNEKLFF
-,-,TRBJ1-1,TRBV20-1,TGCAGTGCTACAGTGAACACTGAAGCTTTCTTT,CSATVNTEAFF
-,few,TRBJ2-2,TRBV5-1,TGCGCCAGCAGGACACCGAACACCGGGGAGCTGTTTTTT,CASRTPNTGELFF